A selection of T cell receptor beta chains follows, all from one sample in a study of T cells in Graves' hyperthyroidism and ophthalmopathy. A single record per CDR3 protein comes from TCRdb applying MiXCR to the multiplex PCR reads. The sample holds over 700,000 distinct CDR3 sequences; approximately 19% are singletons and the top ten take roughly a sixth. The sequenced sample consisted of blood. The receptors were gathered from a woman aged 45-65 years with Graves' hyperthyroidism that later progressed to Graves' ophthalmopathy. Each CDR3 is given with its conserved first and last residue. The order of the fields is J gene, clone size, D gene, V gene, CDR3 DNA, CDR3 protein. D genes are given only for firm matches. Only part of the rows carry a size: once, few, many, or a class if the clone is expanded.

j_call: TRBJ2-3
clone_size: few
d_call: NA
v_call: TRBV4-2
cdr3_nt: TGTGCCAGCAGCCTCCAAGCGACAGGCCCAGATACGCAGTATTTT
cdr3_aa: CASSLQATGPDTQYF

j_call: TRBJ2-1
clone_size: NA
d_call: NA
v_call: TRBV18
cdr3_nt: TGTGCCAGCTCACCATCCCAGGGGCCTTACAATGAGCAGTTCTTC
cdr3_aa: CASSPSQGPYNEQFF

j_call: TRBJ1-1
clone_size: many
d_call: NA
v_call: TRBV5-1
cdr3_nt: TGCGCCAGCAGCTTGCTTGGGGGGGACACTGAAGCTTTCTTT
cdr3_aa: CASSLLGGDTEAFF

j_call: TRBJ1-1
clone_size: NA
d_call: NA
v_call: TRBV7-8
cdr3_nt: TGTGCCAGCACCCCATTAGAAGCTTTCTTT
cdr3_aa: CASTPLEAFF

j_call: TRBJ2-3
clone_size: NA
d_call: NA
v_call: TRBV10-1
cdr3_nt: TGCGCCAGCAGTGAGAGGGCAGGCGGCACAGATACGCAGTATTTT
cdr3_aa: CASSERAGGTDTQYF

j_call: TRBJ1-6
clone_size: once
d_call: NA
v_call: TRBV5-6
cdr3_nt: TGTGCCAGCAGCTTGGGGTCTACAGGGTTTTCACCCCTCCACTTT
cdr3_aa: CASSLGSTGFSPLHF

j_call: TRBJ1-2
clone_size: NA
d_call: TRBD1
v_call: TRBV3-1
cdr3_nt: TGTGCCAGCAGTCGTCAGGGGGCGCCTCGGGGCTACACCTTC
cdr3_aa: CASSRQGAPRGYTF

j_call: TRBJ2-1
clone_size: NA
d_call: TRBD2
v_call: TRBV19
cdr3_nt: TGTGCCAGTAAAATAGCGGGGGGATACAATGAGCAGTTCTTC
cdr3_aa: CASKIAGGYNEQFF

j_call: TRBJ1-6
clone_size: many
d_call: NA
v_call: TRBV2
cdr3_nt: TGTGCCAGCAGATCAGGGGTAGATAATTCACCCCTCCACTTT
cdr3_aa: CASRSGVDNSPLHF

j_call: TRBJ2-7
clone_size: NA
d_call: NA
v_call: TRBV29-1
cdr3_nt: TGCAGCGTTGAAACCGACGGCGGACCCGTCTACGAGCAGTACTTC
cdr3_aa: CSVETDGGPVYEQYF